A single sample gave rise to the 28 T cell receptor beta chains below, sequenced in a study of T cell repertoires in cytomegalovirus infection. These receptors' antigens are unknown. Each CDR3 protein gets one entry after TCRdb re-called the reads with MiXCR. The sample has roughly 800,000 distinct CDR3 sequences, just under 30% seen once. This material consisted of cultured CD8+ T cells from PBMCs, taken from culture after CMV antigen stimulation. These receptors all come from a human donor in good health (CMV status not recorded). Some clones in this sample may be carry-over from other donors' samples.

The chain couples TRBV7-9 to TRBJ2-5; D tentatively fits TRBD1 or TRBD2 (5 bases each). Germline CDR1 reads SEHNR; CDR2 reads FQNEAQ (reference sequence). The CDR3 is 12 residues long. The V end lost 8 bases, the J end lost 4 bases, and 11 bases lay between the germline ends. CDR3 residues: CASSGTTETQYF. CDR3 bases: TGTGCCAGCTCCGGGACGACAGAGACCCAGTACTTC.

This clonotype showed up just a few times. The rearrangement joins TRBV12-3 or TRBV12-4 to TRBJ2-1; no definite D call. Trimming removed 5 bases from V and 4 bases from J, with 15 bases in between. CDR3 size: 15 residues. CDR3 nucleotides: TGTGCCAGCAGTCCGCCCGTAGTAGTTTACAATGAGCAGTTCTTC. Translating gives CASSPPVVVYNEQFF.

V and J are TRBV20-1 and TRBJ1-2; D gene ambiguous. V was clipped by 0 bases and J by 3 bases, with 14 bases between them. The V gene's germline CDR1 is DFQATT and CDR2 SNEGSKA (reference sequence). The CDR3 has 15 amino acids. The CDR3 is CSARDQRLTHYGYTF. CDR3 sequence (DNA): TGCAGTGCTAGAGATCAACGACTCACCCACTATGGCTACACCTTC.

This chain uses TRBV19 with TRBJ1-1, with a weak D call TRBD1 (6 bases). Germline CDR1 and CDR2: LNHDA and SQIVND (reference sequence). The CDR3 runs 15 residues. The V and J ends lost 4 bases and 0 bases respectively, with 12 bases between them. In DNA form, the CDR3 reads TGTGCCAGTAGTACGATCAGGGGAATGAACACTGAAGCTTTCTTT. This encodes CASSTIRGMNTEAFF.

The V call is TRBV27, the J call TRBJ1-2; D remains ambiguous. Per the germline V gene, CDR1 is MNHEY and CDR2 is SMNVEV (reference sequence). Trimming removed 6 bases from V and 4 bases from J, with 9 bases in between. CDR3 size: 12 residues. In nucleotides, the CDR3 is TGTGCCAGCAGCGACGGGATCTATGGCTACACCTTC. This translates into CASSDGIYGYTF.

The chain links TRBV6-5 to TRBJ1-2, with D maybe TRBD1 (6 bases). From germline, CDR1 is MNHEY and CDR2 SVGAGI. The V gene lost 6 bases and the J gene lost 6 bases, with 20 bases spanning the gap. The CDR3 spans 15 residues. CDR3 loop: CASSYIGGGGNGYTF. The DNA of the CDR3 is TGTGCCAGCAGCTATATAGGGGGAGGAGGGAATGGCTACACCTTC.

This chain connects TRBV2 to TRBJ2-6, with D possibly being TRBD1 (5 bases). The germline V gene encodes CDR1 SNHLY and CDR2 FYNNEI. V was shortened by 10 bases and J by 0 bases, with 13 bases between the two germline ends. CDR3 length: 15 residues. As DNA, the CDR3 is TGTGCCACCAAAGACAGAATCTCTGGGGCCAACGTCCTGACTTTC. This encodes CATKDRISGANVLTF.

This clonotype has a single count. A much more abundant neighbour one base away suggests this may be a read error. The gene calls are TRBV7-2 and TRBJ1-4; D remains ambiguous. The CDR3 covers 17 residues. Germline V gene data show CDR1 as SGHTA and CDR2 as FQGNSA. CDR3 coding DNA: TGTGCCAGCAGCTTAAACGGACCCCGCCGAGAAAATGAAATACTGTTTTTT. It codes for CASSLNGPRRENEILFF.

In this sample, this clonotype turned up a few times. The chain links TRBV5-8 to TRBJ2-7; the match to TRBD1 covers 7 bases. V shed 5 bases, J shed 5 bases, and the junction held 4 bases outside the gene matches. Germline CDR1 SGHTS, CDR2 YDEGEE. This CDR3 region has 12 residues. The CDR3 spells CASRDGTDEQYF. The CDR3 nucleotides read TGTGCCAGCAGAGATGGGACAGACGAGCAGTACTTC.

The chain couples TRBV6-6 to TRBJ2-7; the D gene is possibly TRBD2 (7 bases). CDR1 and CDR2 from the germline V gene are MNHNY and SVGAGI (reference sequence). The CDR3 has 14 amino acids. Deletions cut 2 bases from V and 7 bases from J, with 15 bases between. CDR3 protein: CASSYGGGVWEQYV. CDR3 coding DNA: TGTGCCAGCAGTTACGGAGGGGGGGTGTGGGAGCAGTACGTC.

The rearrangement uses TRBV7-6 and TRBJ1-1; 10 bases are shared with TRBD1. The CDR3 length is 13 residues. The germline gives CDR1 SGHVS, CDR2 FNYEAQ. J lost 5 bases, V lost 6 bases, and 3 bases had no gene match. CDR3 in amino acids: CASSDRGPTEAFF. The CDR3 DNA reads TGTGCCAGCAGTGACAGGGGGCCGACTGAAGCTTTCTTT.

This clonotype was counted at least ten times. This chain connects TRBV12-3 or TRBV12-4 to TRBJ2-3, with a weak D call TRBD1 (5 bases). The CDR3 is made up of 14 amino acids. Trimming shortened V by 2 bases and J by 3 bases, and 9 bases separated the two germline ends. CDR3 protein: CASSLRQKTDTQYF. Here the CDR3 DNA reads TGTGCCAGCAGTTTAAGACAGAAGACAGATACGCAGTATTTT.

The chain combines TRBV28 with TRBJ2-4; no reliable D call. The CDR3 has 13 amino acids. Trimming removed 5 bases at V and 3 bases at J, with 8 bases between. From germline, CDR1 is MDHEN and CDR2 SYDVKM. Here the CDR3 reads CASSIRIKNIQYF. The CDR3 DNA is TGTGCCAGCAGTATCAGGATCAAAAACATTCAGTACTTC.

This clonotype was observed many times. This chain joins TRBV7-8 and TRBJ2-5; 10 bases match TRBD2. Losses at the gene ends were 1 base for V and 1 base for J; bases not matched to a gene: 6. In germline, CDR1 is SGHVS, CDR2 FQNEAQ. The CDR3 contains 17 residues. The CDR3 DNA sequence: TGTGCCAGCAGCTTAGTCTCTAGCGGGGGTGTCCAAGAGACCCAGTACTTC. Translated: CASSLVSSGGVQETQYF.

This sequence joins TRBV2 and TRBJ2-2; D is unresolved. Trimming removed 10 bases at V and 6 bases at J, with 9 bases between. CDR1 is SNHLY and CDR2 is FYNNEI in the germline V gene. The CDR3 contains 11 residues. The CDR3 DNA sequence: TGTGCCATCGAAGTAGCCGGGGAGCTGTTTTTT. Protein sequence: CAIEVAGELFF.

The V gene is TRBV20-1, the J gene TRBJ2-7; 12 bases are a match to TRBD2. This CDR3 is 17 amino acids long. In germline, CDR1 is DFQATT, CDR2 SNEGSKA (reference sequence). V was clipped by 0 bases and J by 7 bases; unmatched bases: 13. In DNA, the CDR3 is TGCAGTGCTAGAGATGGCCTGACTAGCGGGGGCCCGAGGGAGCAGTACTTC. As protein: CSARDGLTSGGPREQYF.

The chain carries TRBV6-5 and TRBJ2-7; 8 bases align to TRBD1. With V trimmed by 5 bases and J by 12 bases, 12 bases remained unmatched. From germline, CDR1 is MNHEY and CDR2 SVGAGI. The CDR3 length is 13 residues. CDR3 coding DNA: TGTGCCAGCAGTCCTGCGACAGGGGCGAGACCGTACGTC. Its protein product is CASSPATGARPYV.

This clonotype was picked up a small number of times. The gene calls are TRBV7-9 and TRBJ2-1; 7 bases agree with TRBD2. The germline V gene encodes CDR1 SEHNR and CDR2 FQNEAQ (reference sequence). Trimming took 5 bases from V and 8 from J; bases not matched to a gene: 15. This CDR3 is built from 16 residues. CDR3 sequence reads: CASSPFGERGSYEQFF. CDR3 nucleotides: TGTGCCAGCAGCCCGTTTGGGGAGCGGGGTTCATATGAGCAGTTCTTC.

In this sample, this clonotype turned up a few times. The chain carries TRBV6-6 and TRBJ2-1; 16 bases agree with TRBD2. The CDR3 is 19 residues long. V shed 2 bases, J shed 5 bases, and the junction held 9 bases outside the gene matches. Germline V gene data show CDR1 as MNHNY and CDR2 as SVGAGI (reference sequence). The CDR3 bases are TGTGCCAGCAGTTACGAGGGACTAGCGGGGGGGCTCGGAAACAATGAGCAGTTCTTC. This encodes CASSYEGLAGGLGNNEQFF.

This chain connects TRBV13 to TRBJ1-5, with D maybe TRBD1 (5 bases). The CDR3 spans 13 residues. V was trimmed by 8 bases and J by 6 bases, leaving 14 bases between them. Germline loops: CDR1 PRHDT, CDR2 FYEKMQ (reference sequence). In nucleotides, the CDR3 is TGTGCCAGCTCTACGGGGCACGGTCAGCCCCAGCATTTT. Its translation: CASSTGHGQPQHF.

The V gene is TRBV10-3, the J gene TRBJ1-4; tentatively, D is TRBD1 (5 bases). CDR1 is ENHRY, CDR2 SYGVKD, per germline. The V end was cut by 3 bases, the J end by 16 bases, with 18 bases between. The CDR3 is made up of 13 amino acids. CDR3 in amino acids: CAISEYLGGDGFF. CDR3 in DNA: TGTGCCATCAGTGAATACCTTGGTGGGGACGGGTTTTTT.

Only a few counts were recorded for this clonotype. The V and J genes are TRBV7-4 and TRBJ1-2, with 7 positions matching TRBD1. The V gene's germline CDR1 is SGHVT and CDR2 SQSDAQ. The trim removed 2 bases at V and 5 bases at J, leaving 17 bases unmatched. The CDR3 has 18 residues. CDR3 loop: CASSLRVTDREDWYGYTF. CDR3 sequence (DNA): TGTGCCAGCAGCTTAAGGGTAACAGACAGGGAGGATTGGTATGGCTACACCTTC.

The genes are TRBV14 and TRBJ2-2; no clear D gene. V was cut by 0 bases and J by 0 bases, with 14 bases left in between. Germline V lookup: CDR1 SGHDN, CDR2 FVKESK. The CDR3 runs to 18 residues. DNA for the CDR3: TGTGCCAGCAGCCAAGATCACACCTTGGATCCGAACACCGGGGAGCTGTTTTTT. This gives the protein CASSQDHTLDPNTGELFF.

The sample holds a few counts of this clonotype. The chain uses TRBV7-9 and TRBJ2-3; 7 bases are a match to TRBD1. Per the germline V gene, CDR1 is SEHNR and CDR2 is FQNEAQ (reference sequence). CDR3 length: 14 amino acids. The V segment lost 5 bases and the J segment 1 base; nucleotides outside the gene matches: 3. DNA for the CDR3: TGTGCCAGCAGCGGACAGGAGGGCACAGATACGCAGTATTTT. Protein: CASSGQEGTDTQYF. Full variable domain (remainder filled in from reference TRBV7-9 and TRBJ2-3): DTGVSQNPRHKITKRGQNVTFRCDPISEHNRLYWYRQTLGQGPEFLTYFQNEAQLEKSRLLSDRFSAERPKGSFSTLEIQRTEQGDSAMYLCASSGQEGTDTQYFGPGTRLTVL.

This clonotype was seen a handful of times. The rearrangement uses TRBV5-6 and TRBJ1-2; D possibly corresponds to TRBD1 (5 bases). The V end lost 0 bases, the J end lost 5 bases, and 14 bases lay between the germline ends. The CDR3 is made up of 15 amino acids. From germline, CDR1 is SGHDT and CDR2 YYEEEE. CDR3 residues: CASSLANDRPYGYTF. CDR3 coding DNA: TGTGCCAGCAGCTTGGCCAATGACAGACCTTATGGCTACACCTTC.

This clonotype was observed a few times. V gene TRBV11-2 combines with J gene TRBJ1-5; D not certain. V lost 0 bases, J lost 4 bases, and 16 bases lay in between. Looked up from germline, CDR1 is SGHAT and CDR2 is FQNNGV. The CDR3 is 17 amino acids. The CDR3 region is CASSLDPSGILNQPQHF. CDR3 in DNA: TGTGCCAGCAGCTTAGACCCCAGCGGAATACTAAATCAGCCCCAGCATTTT.

The gene calls are TRBV6-6 and TRBJ1-4, with 7 bases identical to TRBD1. The CDR3 has 14 amino acids. Germline V lookup: CDR1 MNHNY, CDR2 SVGAGI (reference sequence). J gave up 7 bases and V 5 bases, and 7 bases lay outside the gene matches. For the CDR3, the DNA is TGTGCCAGCAGTCCTTGGGACAGTTCTGAAAAACTGTTTTTT. It translates to CASSPWDSSEKLFF.

The CDR3 region is CASSLDRGVYQETQYF. CDR3 nucleotide sequence: TGTGCCAGCAGTTTAGATCGGGGGGTGTACCAAGAGACCCAGTACTTC. The chain combines TRBV27 with TRBJ2-5; 7 nucleotides agree with TRBD2. CDR1 and CDR2 (germline): MNHEY, SMNVEV (reference sequence). The CDR3 spans 16 residues. With V trimmed by 2 bases and J by 0 bases, 6 bases remained unmatched.